One and the same sample provided the 16 T cell receptor beta chains below, sequenced in a study of T cell repertoires in aging, cancer and after chemotherapy. TCR beta rearrangements were amplified from peripheral blood genomic DNA. Rearranged V-D-J TRB sequences were amplified with a mixed TRB-A/B primer pool. Each CDR3 protein is one row after TCRdb ran MiXCR on the multiplex PCR reads. In the table there are about 2,100 distinct CDR3 sequences, 20% of which are singletons. The specimen was blood. The origin of the receptors is a human donor with a solid tumor.

By share, this clonotype ranks as medium-sized (0.01 to 0.1%). The V call is TRBV30, the J call TRBJ1-6; the D is unclear. Germline V CDR1 and CDR2: GTSNPN, SVGIG (reference sequence). The CDR3 runs 15 residues. V was trimmed by 4 bases and J by 0 bases, leaving 10 bases between them. The CDR3 sequence is CAWMSASSYNSPLHF. The CDR3 DNA is TGTGCCTGGATGTCGGCGAGCTCCTATAATTCACCCCTCCACTTT.

This clonotype is labeled as medium-sized. The chain employs TRBV6-1 and TRBJ1-2; a weak D match, TRBD1 (5 bases). The CDR3 runs to 14 residues. Trimming shortened V by 6 bases and J by 4 bases, and 15 bases separated the two germline ends. Germline CDR1 is MNHNS and CDR2 is SASEGT. The CDR3 DNA follows: TGTGCCAGCAGCCCGGGGGGAGGCAGCTATGGCTACACCTTC. Protein product: CASSPGGGSYGYTF.

By its share, this clonotype is medium-sized. The CDR3 reads CASSAGQGAEQFF. The DNA for the CDR3 is TGTGCCAGCAGCGCAGGACAGGGGGCCGAGCAGTTCTTC. This chain links TRBV6-4 with TRBJ2-1; 11 nucleotides align to TRBD1. Trimming at V came to 6 bases and at J to 10 bases, leaving 5 bases not matched to a gene. The V gene's germline CDR1 is MRHNA and CDR2 SNTAGT. The CDR3 has 13 residues.

This clonotype was detected a few times. This chain links TRBV5-5 with TRBJ1-1; 10 bases agree with TRBD1. The CDR3 is 18 residues long. V gave up 4 bases and J gave up 10 bases; unmatched junction bases: 22. CDR1 SGHKS and CDR2 YYEKEE come from the germline V gene (reference sequence). The CDR3 DNA follows: TGTGCCAGCAGCCGGGAGCTGACAGGGGGCGAAAGGGACAGGAGAGCTTTCTTT. Amino acid sequence: CASSRELTGGERDRRAFF.

The V gene is TRBV15, the J gene TRBJ1-2; 8 bases map to TRBD1. The ends lost 7 bases at V and 4 bases at J; junction bases unmatched: 8. Germline V gene sequence: CDR1 LNHNV, CDR2 YYDKDF (reference sequence). This CDR3 comprises 14 residues. CDR3 region: CATTRTGHFYGYTF. The CDR3 nucleotides are TGTGCCACCACCCGGACAGGGCACTTCTATGGCTACACCTTC.

Sample share makes this clonotype medium-sized. The chain combines TRBV5-6 with TRBJ1-1, with D possibly matching TRBD1 (6 bases). CDR1 SGHDT and CDR2 YYEEEE come from the germline V gene. The CDR3 is 15 amino acids. The CDR3 reads CVTGGDMGMNTEAFF. CDR3 DNA: TGTGTCACGGGGGGCGATATGGGTATGAACACTGAAGCTTTCTTT.

This clonotype is medium-sized (0.01 to 0.1%) in the sample. The rearrangement uses TRBV30 and TRBJ2-7; D gene unclear. V lost 4 bases and J lost 3, with 16 bases in between. CDR1 GTSNPN and CDR2 SVGIG come from the germline V gene (reference sequence). The CDR3 sequence is 14 residues long. In DNA, the CDR3 is TGTGCCTGGACCCCCCTCGGGCAAAACTACGAGCAGTACTTC. The encoded protein is CAWTPLGQNYEQYF.

This rearrangement joins TRBV7-9 to TRBJ2-2; D not certain. Trimming stripped 2 bases from V and 3 bases from J, with 7 bases between. This CDR3 is built from 14 residues. CDR1 is SEHNR and CDR2 is FQNEAQ in the germline V gene (reference sequence). CDR3 nucleotide sequence: TGTGCCAGCAGCTTAAACAGAGACACCGGGGAGCTGTTTTTT. Translated: CASSLNRDTGELFF.

This clonotype is classed as medium-sized. J is TRBJ2-3 and V is TRBV15; D remains unclear. Trimming left V 0 bases short and J 0 bases short, with 10 bases between. CDR3 length equals 16 residues. CDR1 is LNHNV and CDR2 is YYDKDF in the germline V gene (reference sequence). DNA of the CDR3: TGTGCCACCAGCAGAGATGCAGCGCCTAGCACAGATACGCAGTATTTT. Translating it yields CATSRDAAPSTDTQYF.

In its sample, this clonotype ranks as medium-sized. The V call is TRBV7-9, the J call TRBJ2-3, with D possibly TRBD2 on 5 matching bases. The CDR3 loop spans 11 amino acids. From germline, CDR1 is SEHNR and CDR2 FQNEAQ (reference sequence). CDR3 protein: CEGRGTDTQYF. The CDR3 DNA is TGTGAAGGGCGGGGCACAGATACGCAGTATTTT.

This clonotype was detected a few times. V and J are TRBV5-1 and TRBJ2-2; no clear D. This CDR3 is 15 amino acids long. Germline-derived CDR1 and CDR2 are SGHRS and YFSETQ. Trimming pared 0 bases from V and 3 bases from J, leaving 9 bases between. This CDR3 reads CASSLDPGDTGELFF. The CDR3 region has the DNA TGCGCCAGCAGCTTGGACCCTGGGGACACCGGGGAGCTGTTTTTT.

With respect to this clonotype: This may be a read error: a much more frequent sequence differs by one nucleotide. The chain uses TRBV7-6 and TRBJ2-1; perhaps TRBD2 as D (5 bases). CDR1 and CDR2 (germline): SGHVS, FNYEAQ. The CDR3 consists of 14 residues. CDR3 DNA: TGTGACAGCAGCGGACCGTCTAGAGGCAATGAGCAGTTCTTC. Translation gives CDSSGPSRGNEQFF. The variable domain in full, completed from reference TRBV7-6 and TRBJ2-1, reads GAGVSQSPRYKVTKRGQDVALRCDPISGHVSLYWYRQALGQGPEFLTYFNYEAQQDKSGLPNDRFSAERPEGSISTLTIQRTEQRDSAMYRCDSSGPSRGNEQFFGPGTRLTVL.

In its sample, this clonotype is medium-sized (0.01 to 0.1%). The chain carries TRBV15 and TRBJ1-5, with D unclear. Between the trimmed V and J ends, which lost 0 bases and 1 base, there was a span of 10 bases. CDR1 LNHNV and CDR2 YYDKDF come from the germline V gene (reference sequence). This CDR3 region has 16 residues. CDR3 sequence (DNA): TGTGCCACCAGCAGAGATCTATCGGGGAGCAATCAGCCCCAGCATTTT. Its protein is CATSRDLSGSNQPQHF.

This clonotype is labeled as large. The DNA for the CDR3 is TGTGCCAGCGTAAAGGGGTCAGGGGAGCAGTACTTC. Its protein product is CASVKGSGEQYF. The chain carries TRBV6-5 and TRBJ2-7; D perhaps matches TRBD1 (5 bases). The CDR3 consists of 12 residues. CDR1 and CDR2 from the germline V gene are MNHEY and SVGAGI. V was pared by 8 bases and J by 7 bases, with 15 bases between.

This clonotype is labeled medium-sized. The rearrangement links TRBV27 to TRBJ1-5; TRBD1 is a possible D gene (6 bases). The V end lost 8 bases, the J end lost 5 bases, and 13 bases lay between the germline ends. CDR1 and CDR2 from the germline V gene are MNHEY and SMNVEV (reference sequence). The CDR3 runs 13 residues. The CDR3: CASGGRAHQPQHF. CDR3 DNA sequence: TGTGCCAGCGGGGGCAGGGCCCATCAGCCCCAGCATTTT.

This clonotype is deemed large (0.1 to 1%). The CDR3 is CSVQGFGNQPQHF. In DNA, the CDR3 is TGCAGCGTTCAGGGTTTCGGCAATCAGCCCCAGCATTTT. This sequence joins TRBV29-1 and TRBJ1-5, with D perhaps matching TRBD1 (5 bases). The CDR3 sequence is 13 residues long. The V gene's germline CDR1 is SQVTM and CDR2 ANQGSEA. Deletions cut 5 bases from V and 2 bases from J, with 10 bases between.